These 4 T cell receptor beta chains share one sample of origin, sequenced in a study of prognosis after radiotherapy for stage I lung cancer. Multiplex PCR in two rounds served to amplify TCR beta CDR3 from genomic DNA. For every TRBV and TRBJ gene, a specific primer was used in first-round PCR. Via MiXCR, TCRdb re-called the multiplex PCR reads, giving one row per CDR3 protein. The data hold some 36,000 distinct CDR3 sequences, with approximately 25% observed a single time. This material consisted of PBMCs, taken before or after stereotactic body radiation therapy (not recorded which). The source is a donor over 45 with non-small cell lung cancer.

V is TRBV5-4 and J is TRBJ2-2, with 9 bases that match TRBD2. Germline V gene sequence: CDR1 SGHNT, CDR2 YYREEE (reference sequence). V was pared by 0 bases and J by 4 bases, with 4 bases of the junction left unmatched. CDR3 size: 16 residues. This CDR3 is CASSLEAGGTTGELFF. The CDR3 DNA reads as TGTGCCAGCAGCTTGGAAGCGGGAGGTACCACCGGGGAGCTGTTTTTT.

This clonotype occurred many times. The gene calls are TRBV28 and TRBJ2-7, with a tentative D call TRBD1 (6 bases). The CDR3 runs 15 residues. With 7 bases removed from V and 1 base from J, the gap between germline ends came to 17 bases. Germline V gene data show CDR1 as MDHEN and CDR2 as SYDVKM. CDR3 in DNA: TGTGCCAGCAATTCTGCACAGGGTTTTTCCTACGAGCAGTACTTC. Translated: CASNSAQGFSYEQYF.

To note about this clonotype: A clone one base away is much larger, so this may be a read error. The CDR3 region is CSVFGSGANYGYTF. CDR3 DNA: TGCAGCGTTTTTGGGTCAGGGGCTAACTATGGCTACACCTTC. This rearrangement joins TRBV29-1 to TRBJ1-2; maybe TRBD1 (6 bases). V shed 5 bases and J shed 0 bases, with 13 bases lying between them. Germline V gene sequence: CDR1 SQVTM, CDR2 ANQGSEA. This CDR3 is 14 amino acids long.

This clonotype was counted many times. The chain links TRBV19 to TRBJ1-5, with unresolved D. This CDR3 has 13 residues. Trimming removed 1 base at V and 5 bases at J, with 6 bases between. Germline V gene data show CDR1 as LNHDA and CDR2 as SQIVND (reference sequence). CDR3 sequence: CASSIGSYQPQHF. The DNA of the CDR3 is TGTGCCAGTAGTATAGGGTCTTATCAGCCCCAGCATTTT. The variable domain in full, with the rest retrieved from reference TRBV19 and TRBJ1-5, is DGGITQSPKYLFRKEGQNVTLSCEQNLNHDAMYWYRQDPGQGLRLIYYSQIVNDFQKGDIAEGYSVSREKKESFPLTVTSAQKNPTAFYLCASSIGSYQPQHFGDGTRLSIL.